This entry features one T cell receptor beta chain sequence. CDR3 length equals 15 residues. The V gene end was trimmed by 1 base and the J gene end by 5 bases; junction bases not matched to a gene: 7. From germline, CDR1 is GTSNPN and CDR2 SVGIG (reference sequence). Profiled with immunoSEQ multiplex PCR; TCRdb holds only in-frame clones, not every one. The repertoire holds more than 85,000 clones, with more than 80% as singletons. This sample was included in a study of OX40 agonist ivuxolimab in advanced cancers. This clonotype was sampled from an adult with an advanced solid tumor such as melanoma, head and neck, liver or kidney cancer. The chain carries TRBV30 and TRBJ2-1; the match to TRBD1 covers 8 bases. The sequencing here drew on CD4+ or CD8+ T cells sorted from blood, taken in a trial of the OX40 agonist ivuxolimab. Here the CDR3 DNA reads TGTGCCTGGAGTGCCAGGGGGCTTAAAAACAATGAGCAGTTCTTC. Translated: CAWSARGLKNNEQFF.